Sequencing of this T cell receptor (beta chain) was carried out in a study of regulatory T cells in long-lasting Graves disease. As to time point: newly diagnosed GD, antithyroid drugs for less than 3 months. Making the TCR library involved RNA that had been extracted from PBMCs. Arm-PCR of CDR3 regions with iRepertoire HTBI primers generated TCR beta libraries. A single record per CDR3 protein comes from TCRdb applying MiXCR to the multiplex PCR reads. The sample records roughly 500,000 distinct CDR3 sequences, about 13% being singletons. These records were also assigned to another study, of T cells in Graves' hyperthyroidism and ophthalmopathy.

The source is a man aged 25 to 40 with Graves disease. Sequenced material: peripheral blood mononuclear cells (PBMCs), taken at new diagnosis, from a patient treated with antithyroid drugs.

The CDR3 reads CASSFPGGDTGELFF. In DNA form, the CDR3 reads TGTGCCAGTAGTTTTCCAGGCGGGGACACCGGGGAGCTGTTTTTT. This chain links TRBV19 with TRBJ2-2; a possible D gene is TRBD2 (6 bases). V was trimmed by 5 bases and J by 3 bases, leaving 13 bases between them. Germline V lookup: CDR1 LNHDA, CDR2 SQIVND (reference sequence). This CDR3 has 15 amino acids.